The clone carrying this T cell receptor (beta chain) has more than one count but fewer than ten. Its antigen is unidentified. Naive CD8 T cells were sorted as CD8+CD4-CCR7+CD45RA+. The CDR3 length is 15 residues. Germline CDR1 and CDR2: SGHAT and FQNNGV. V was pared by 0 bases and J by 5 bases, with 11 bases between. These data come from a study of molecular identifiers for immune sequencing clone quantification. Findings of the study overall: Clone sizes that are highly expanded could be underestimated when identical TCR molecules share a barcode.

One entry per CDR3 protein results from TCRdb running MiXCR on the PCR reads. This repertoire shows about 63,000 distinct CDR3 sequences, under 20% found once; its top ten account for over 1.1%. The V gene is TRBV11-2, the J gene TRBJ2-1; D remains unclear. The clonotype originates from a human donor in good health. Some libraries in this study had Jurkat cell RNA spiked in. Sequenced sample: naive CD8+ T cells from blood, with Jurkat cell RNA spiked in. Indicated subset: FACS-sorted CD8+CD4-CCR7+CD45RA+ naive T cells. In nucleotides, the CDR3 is TGTGCCAGCAGCTTAGATGAGGTGTGGAACAATGAGCAGTTCTTC. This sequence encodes CASSLDEVWNNEQFF. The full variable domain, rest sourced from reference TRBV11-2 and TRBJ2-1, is EAGVAQSPRYKIIEKRQSVAFWCNPISGHATLYWYQQILGQGPKLLIQFQNNGVVDDSQLPKDRFSAERLKGVDSTLKIQPAKLEDSAVYLCASSLDEVWNNEQFFGPGTRLTVL.